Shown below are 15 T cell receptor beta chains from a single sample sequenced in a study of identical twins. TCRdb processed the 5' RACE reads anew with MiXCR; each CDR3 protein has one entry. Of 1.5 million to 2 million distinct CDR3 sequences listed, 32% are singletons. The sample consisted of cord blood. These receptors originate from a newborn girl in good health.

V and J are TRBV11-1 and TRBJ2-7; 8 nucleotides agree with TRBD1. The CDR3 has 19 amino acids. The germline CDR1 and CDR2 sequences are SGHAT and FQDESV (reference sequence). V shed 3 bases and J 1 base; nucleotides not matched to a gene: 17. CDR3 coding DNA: TGTGCCAGCAGCTTCCCCAGATCGGGTTCAGGGGGCCGATCCTACGAGCAGTACTTC. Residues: CASSFPRSGSGGRSYEQYF.

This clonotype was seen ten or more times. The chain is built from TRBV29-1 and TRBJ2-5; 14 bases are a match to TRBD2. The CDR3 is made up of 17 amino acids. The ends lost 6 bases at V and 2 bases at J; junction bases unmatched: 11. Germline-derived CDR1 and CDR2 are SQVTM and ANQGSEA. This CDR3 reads CSVPGLAGGHPQETQYF. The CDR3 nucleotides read TGCAGCGTCCCAGGACTAGCGGGGGGCCATCCTCAAGAGACCCAGTACTTC.

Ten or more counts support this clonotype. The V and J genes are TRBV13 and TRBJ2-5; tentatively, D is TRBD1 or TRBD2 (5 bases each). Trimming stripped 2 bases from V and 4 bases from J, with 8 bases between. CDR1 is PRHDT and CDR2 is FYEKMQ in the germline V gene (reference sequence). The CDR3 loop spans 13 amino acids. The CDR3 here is CASSLRGAETQYF. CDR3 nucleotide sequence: TGTGCCAGCAGCTTACGGGGCGCAGAGACCCAGTACTTC.

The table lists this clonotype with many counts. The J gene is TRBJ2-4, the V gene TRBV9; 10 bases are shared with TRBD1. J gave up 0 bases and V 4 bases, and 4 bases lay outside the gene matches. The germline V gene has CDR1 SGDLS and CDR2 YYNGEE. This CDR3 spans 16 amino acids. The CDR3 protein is CASSPGQGVAKNIQYF. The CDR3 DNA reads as TGTGCCAGCAGCCCAGGACAGGGGGTAGCCAAAAACATTCAGTACTTC.

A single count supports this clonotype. CDR3 in amino acids: CASSLDSGMGTQYF. In DNA form, the CDR3 reads TGCGCCAGCAGCTTGGATAGCGGGATGGGGACCCAGTACTTC. This rearrangement joins TRBV5-1 to TRBJ2-5, with 8 bases matching TRBD2. Germline CDR1 and CDR2: SGHRS and YFSETQ. CDR3 length: 14 amino acids. Germline trimming cut 0 bases from V and 7 bases from J; bases unmatched to any gene: 5. Combining the CDR3 with reference TRBV5-1 and TRBJ2-5 gives the whole variable domain KAGVTQTPRYLIKTRGQQVTLSCSPISGHRSVSWYQQTPGQGLQFLFEYFSETQRNKGNFPGRFSGRQFSNSRSEMNVSTLELGDSALYLCASSLDSGMGTQYFGPGTRLLVL.

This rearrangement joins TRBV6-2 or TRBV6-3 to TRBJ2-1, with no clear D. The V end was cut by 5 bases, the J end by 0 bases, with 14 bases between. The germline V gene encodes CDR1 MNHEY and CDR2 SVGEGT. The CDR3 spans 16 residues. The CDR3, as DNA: TGTGCCAGCAGTCTACCCTCGATAAGCTCCTACAATGAGCAGTTCTTC. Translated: CASSLPSISSYNEQFF.

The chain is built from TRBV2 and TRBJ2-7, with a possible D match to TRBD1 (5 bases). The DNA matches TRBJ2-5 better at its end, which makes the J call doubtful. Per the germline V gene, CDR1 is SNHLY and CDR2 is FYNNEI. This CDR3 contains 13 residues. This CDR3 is CASLVVIRATQYF. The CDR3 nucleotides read TGTGCCAGCCTGGTAGTCATCAGGGCGACCCAGTACTTC.

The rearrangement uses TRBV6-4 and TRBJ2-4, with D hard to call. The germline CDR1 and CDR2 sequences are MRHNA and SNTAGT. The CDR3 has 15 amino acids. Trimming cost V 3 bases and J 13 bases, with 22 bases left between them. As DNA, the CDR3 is TGTGCCAGCAGTGAGTCTGATCAAGCCTACAATGAGCAGTACTTC. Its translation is CASSESDQAYNEQYF.

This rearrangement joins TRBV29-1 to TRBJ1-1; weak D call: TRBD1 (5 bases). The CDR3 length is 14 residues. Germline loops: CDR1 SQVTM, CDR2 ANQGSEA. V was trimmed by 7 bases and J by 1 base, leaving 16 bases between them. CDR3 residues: CSATQGSSNTEAFF. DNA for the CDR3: TGCAGCGCGACGCAGGGCAGTTCGAACACTGAAGCTTTCTTT.

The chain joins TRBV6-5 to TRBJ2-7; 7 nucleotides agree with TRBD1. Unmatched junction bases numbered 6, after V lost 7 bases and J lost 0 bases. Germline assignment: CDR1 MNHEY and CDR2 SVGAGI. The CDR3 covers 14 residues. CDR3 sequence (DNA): TGTGCCAGCACCAAGGACAGGCCCTCCTACGAGCAGTACTTC. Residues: CASTKDRPSYEQYF.

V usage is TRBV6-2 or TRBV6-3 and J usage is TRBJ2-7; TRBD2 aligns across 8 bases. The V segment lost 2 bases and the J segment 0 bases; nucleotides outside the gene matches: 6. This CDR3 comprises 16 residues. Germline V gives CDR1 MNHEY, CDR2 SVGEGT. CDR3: CASSYEKRGTSYEQYF. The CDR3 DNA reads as TGTGCCAGCAGTTACGAAAAGCGGGGGACCTCCTACGAGCAGTACTTC.

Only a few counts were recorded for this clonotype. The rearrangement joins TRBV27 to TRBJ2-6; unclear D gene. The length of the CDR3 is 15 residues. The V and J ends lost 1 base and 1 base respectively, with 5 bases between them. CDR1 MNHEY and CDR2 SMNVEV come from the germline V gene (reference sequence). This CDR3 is CASSLYPSGANVLTF. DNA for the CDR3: TGTGCCAGCAGTTTATACCCTTCTGGGGCCAACGTCCTGACTTTC.

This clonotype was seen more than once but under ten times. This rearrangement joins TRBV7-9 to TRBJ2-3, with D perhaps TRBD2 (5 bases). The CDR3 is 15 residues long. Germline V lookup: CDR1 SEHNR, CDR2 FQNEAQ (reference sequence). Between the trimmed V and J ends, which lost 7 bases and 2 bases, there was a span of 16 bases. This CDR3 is CASTEPRTDTDTQYF. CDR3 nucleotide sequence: TGTGCCAGCACCGAACCAAGGACTGACACAGATACGCAGTATTTT. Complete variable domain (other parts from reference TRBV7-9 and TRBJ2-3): DTGVSQNPRHKITKRGQNVTFRCDPISEHNRLYWYRQTLGQGPEFLTYFQNEAQLEKSRLLSDRFSAERPKGSFSTLEIQRTEQGDSAMYLCASTEPRTDTDTQYFGPGTRLTVL.

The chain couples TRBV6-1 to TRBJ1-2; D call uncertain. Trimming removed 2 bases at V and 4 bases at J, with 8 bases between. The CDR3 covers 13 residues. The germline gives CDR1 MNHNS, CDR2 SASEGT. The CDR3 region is CASSENGSYGYTF. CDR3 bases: TGTGCCAGCAGTGAAAACGGGAGCTATGGCTACACCTTC.

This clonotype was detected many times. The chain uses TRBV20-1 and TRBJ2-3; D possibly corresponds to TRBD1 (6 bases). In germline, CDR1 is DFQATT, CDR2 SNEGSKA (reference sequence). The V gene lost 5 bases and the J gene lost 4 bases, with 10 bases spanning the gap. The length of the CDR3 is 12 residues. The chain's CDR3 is CSAHRVADTQYF. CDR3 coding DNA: TGCAGTGCTCACAGGGTTGCAGATACGCAGTATTTT.